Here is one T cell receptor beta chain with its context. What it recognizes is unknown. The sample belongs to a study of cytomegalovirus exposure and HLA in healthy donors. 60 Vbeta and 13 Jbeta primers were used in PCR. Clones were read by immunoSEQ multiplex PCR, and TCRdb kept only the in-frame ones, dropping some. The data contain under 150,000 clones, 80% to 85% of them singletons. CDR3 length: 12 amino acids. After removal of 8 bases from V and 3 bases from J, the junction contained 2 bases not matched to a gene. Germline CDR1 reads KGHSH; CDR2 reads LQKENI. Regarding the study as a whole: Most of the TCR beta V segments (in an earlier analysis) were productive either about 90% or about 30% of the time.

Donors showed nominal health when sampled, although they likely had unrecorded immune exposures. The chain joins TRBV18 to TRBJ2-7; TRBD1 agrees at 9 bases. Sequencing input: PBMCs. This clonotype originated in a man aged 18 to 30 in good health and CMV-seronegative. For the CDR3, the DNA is TGTGCCAGCGGGACAGGGCGCTACGAGCAGTACTTC. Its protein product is CASGTGRYEQYF.